This T cell receptor (beta chain) was sequenced for a study of CD8 T cells in ankylosing spondylitis. Study-wide results and caveats: Blood of patients with ankylosing spondylitis appeared to be characterized by a TCR beta motif of eight highly homologous variants. Earlier authors reported some of these motif variants in reactive arthritis synovial fluid and blood. In peripheral blood, disease-linked CD8+ clones occurred at relatively low frequencies.

TCRdb reprocessed the 5' RACE reads with MiXCR, giving one entry per CDR3 protein. The table records 300,000 to 400,000 distinct CDR3 sequences, 20% to 25% of them present only once. This clonotype was observed a handful of times. Antigen unknown. Trimming removed 5 bases at V and 1 base at J, with 12 bases between. The CDR3 covers 15 residues. The sample taken for sequencing was blood, either unsorted or a sorted T cell fraction (not recorded which). V usage is TRBV12-3 or TRBV12-4 and J usage is TRBJ1-5, with D tentatively TRBD1 (5 bases). The TCR sequence derives from a male donor with ankylosing spondylitis. The CDR3 DNA is TGTGCCAGCAGTCTTCGGGACGGCAGCAATCAGCCCCAGCATTTT. It yields the protein CASSLRDGSNQPQHF.